One sample yielded the 21 T cell receptor beta chains listed below, sequenced in a study of T cells in Graves' hyperthyroidism and ophthalmopathy. Regions amplified from RNA transcripts were the TCR beta CDR3 regions. The HTBI primer set drove a first-round RT-PCR of the TCR CDR3. TCRdb used MiXCR to reprocess the multiplex PCR reads, holding one entry per CDR3 protein. Counted here are just under 750,000 distinct CDR3 sequences, 35% occurring once; the ten biggest clones make up around 30%. The sequencing sample was made of blood. The receptor set was obtained from a woman in her 40s with Graves' hyperthyroidism.

This CDR3 reads CASSYGAVYEQYF. In DNA, the CDR3 is TGTGCCAGCAGTTACGGAGCTGTATACGAGCAGTACTTC. The V call is TRBV2, the J call TRBJ2-7; no clear D. Trimming pared 5 bases from V and 4 bases from J, leaving 12 bases between. The CDR3 extends over 13 amino acids. CDR1 SNHLY and CDR2 FYNNEI come from the germline V gene.

This sequence joins TRBV13 and TRBJ2-7; no clear D gene. V lost 1 base to trimming and J lost 4 bases, with 11 bases between them. Looked up from germline, CDR1 is PRHDT and CDR2 is FYEKMQ (reference sequence). The CDR3 extends over 14 amino acids. The CDR3, as DNA: TGTGCCAGCAGCTTAGTAAGCGAGTCATACGAGCAGTACTTC. Residues: CASSLVSESYEQYF.

J is TRBJ1-1 and V is TRBV6-5; the D is unclear. The V and J ends lost 11 bases and 4 bases respectively, with 20 bases between them. There are 14 residues in the CDR3. CDR1 MNHEY and CDR2 SVGAGI come from the germline V gene. As DNA, the CDR3 is TGTGCCGCCTTCCGCGGCAGCTTATCCACTGAAGCTTTCTTT. Amino acids: CAAFRGSLSTEAFF.

This clonotype was seen repeatedly, ten times or more. This chain connects TRBV20-1 to TRBJ1-1; D call uncertain. CDR3 size: 13 residues. V dropped 1 base and J dropped 11 bases, with 17 bases sitting between them. Germline V gene sequence: CDR1 DFQATT, CDR2 SNEGSKA (reference sequence). CDR3 in DNA: TGCAGTGCTAGAGCCAACGCGGATTCGATCGCTTTCTTT. This encodes CSARANADSIAFF.

The CDR3 loop is CATSDYGGSTGYTF. DNA for the CDR3: TGTGCCACCAGTGATTACGGAGGCAGTACGGGCTACACCTTC. The chain employs TRBV24-1 and TRBJ1-2; no clear D. V gave up 2 bases and J gave up 8 bases, with 14 bases separating them. CDR1 is KGHDR, CDR2 SFDVKD, per germline. This CDR3 is built from 14 residues.

Worth noting for this clonotype: A much more abundant neighbour one base away suggests this may be a read error. The genes are TRBV9 and TRBJ1-2; D is undetermined. This CDR3 is 16 amino acids long. The germline V gene encodes CDR1 SGDLS and CDR2 YYNGEE. V was cut by 6 bases and J by 4 bases, with 22 bases left in between. In DNA, the CDR3 is TGTGCCAGCACTCCGGAGGGAAACCCTCCTGGCTATGGCTACACCTTC. Translation: CASTPEGNPPGYGYTF. The whole variable domain, remainder taken from reference TRBV9 and TRBJ1-2, is DSGVTQTPKHLITATGQRVTLRCSPRSGDLSVYWYQQSLDQGLQFLIQYYNGEERAKGNILERFSAQQFPDLHSELNLSSLELGDSALYFCASTPEGNPPGYGYTFGSGTRLTVV.

This clonotype was counted only a few times. The CDR3 DNA follows: TGCAGTGCTAGCGGTGGGCAGGGGTTGGGGCTCTACGAGCAGTACTTC. It is translated as CSASGGQGLGLYEQYF. The chain uses TRBV20-1 and TRBJ2-7, with D tentatively TRBD1 (6 bases). The CDR3 extends over 16 amino acids. Germline-derived CDR1 and CDR2 are DFQATT and SNEGSKA (reference sequence). The ends were cut back, 3 bases at V and 3 bases at J, with 21 bases in the middle.

V is TRBV5-1 and J is TRBJ2-5, with a weak D call TRBD2 (5 bases). Per germline, CDR1 SGHRS and CDR2 YFSETQ. Between the trimmed V and J ends, which lost 2 bases and 5 bases, there was a span of 19 bases. The CDR3 covers 16 residues. CDR3 nucleotide sequence: TGCGCCAGCAGCTTTGGTGCCGAGAGGGCTCTGGAGACCCAGTACTTC. It yields the protein CASSFGAERALETQYF.

Concerning this clonotype itself: Mismatch with germline at one junction end may stem from a read error. The chain uses TRBV6-1 and TRBJ2-7, with TRBD2 matching 10 bases. In germline, CDR1 is MNHNS, CDR2 SASEGT. CDR3 length: 14 amino acids. CDR3 sequence (DNA): TGTGCCATCAGTGAAGCGGGGGGGATTTACGAGCAGTACTTC. Protein: CAISEAGGIYEQYF.

This clonotype was found many times. The chain links TRBV19 to TRBJ2-5; the D gene is possibly TRBD2 (6 bases). Germline loops: CDR1 LNHDA, CDR2 SQIVND (reference sequence). The CDR3 sequence is 14 residues long. V was shortened by 5 bases and J by 4 bases, with 14 bases between the two germline ends. CDR3: CASSPRGIRETQYF. Here the CDR3 DNA reads TGTGCCAGTAGTCCCCGGGGGATACGAGAGACCCAGTACTTC.

With respect to this clonotype: The junction shows a germline mismatch at one end, possibly a read error. The chain joins TRBV5-4 to TRBJ2-7; D may be TRBD1 (6 bases). The DNA end is a closer match to TRBJ2-1, so the J assignment may be wrong. The CDR3 has 15 amino acids. Germline V CDR1 and CDR2: SGHNT, YYREEE (reference sequence). The CDR3 DNA is TGTGCCAGCAGCCTTGGACAGTTAACCTACAATGGGCAGTTCTTC. Protein: CASSLGQLTYNGQFF.

V usage is TRBV24-1 and J usage is TRBJ2-7, with D perhaps TRBD1 (6 bases). With 11 bases removed from V and 0 bases from J, the gap between germline ends came to 13 bases. This CDR3 has 13 residues. In germline, CDR1 is KGHDR, CDR2 SFDVKD. The DNA for the CDR3 is TGTGCCATCCAAGACAGGAGCTCCTACGAGCAGTACTTC. Translation gives CAIQDRSSYEQYF.

The J gene is TRBJ2-1, the V gene TRBV10-3; possible D gene TRBD1, 6 bases. The CDR3 extends over 15 amino acids. CDR1 is ENHRY and CDR2 is SYGVKD in the germline V gene. V was cut by 3 bases and J by 4 bases, with 13 bases left in between. CDR3 coding DNA: TGTGCCATCAGTGAAGGGGGACACCCGTACAATGAGCAGTTCTTC. Residues: CAISEGGHPYNEQFF.

This clonotype was recorded a few times. The chain combines TRBV12-3 or TRBV12-4 with TRBJ1-1; TRBD1 is a possible D gene (5 bases). The CDR3 spans 13 residues. The V and J ends lost 6 bases and 10 bases respectively, with 18 bases between them. The CDR3 DNA sequence: TGTGCCAGCAGCGGGGGGGATACGTTGGTAGCTTTCTTT. Translation gives CASSGGDTLVAFF.

This clonotype was counted a few times. The CDR3 DNA reads as TGTGCCAGCAGCCAAGACCGGGGGGATCAGCCCCAGCATTTT. This translates into CASSQDRGDQPQHF. The rearrangement joins TRBV4-2 to TRBJ1-5; the D gene is possibly TRBD1 (5 bases). Trimming shortened V by 0 bases and J by 5 bases, and 8 bases separated the two germline ends. CDR1 LGHNA and CDR2 YNFKEQ come from the germline V gene. The CDR3 covers 14 residues.

This clonotype was counted only a few times. J is TRBJ2-7 and V is TRBV6-1, with TRBD1 identical over 8 bases. This CDR3 contains 13 residues. The germline V gene encodes CDR1 MNHNS and CDR2 SASEGT. The V gene end was trimmed by 8 bases and the J gene end by 6 bases; junction bases not matched to a gene: 9. The CDR3 nucleotides read TGTGCCAGCCGAGGGACAGGAACGACCGAGCAGTACTTC. It specifies CASRGTGTTEQYF.

This clonotype occurred a few times. In DNA, the CDR3 is TGCGCCAGCAGCCAATTGGACCTTTACGAGCAGTACTTC. It specifies CASSQLDLYEQYF. The J gene is TRBJ2-7, the V gene TRBV4-1; D unresolved. Deletions cut 2 bases from V and 4 bases from J, with 9 bases between. The CDR3 length is 13 residues. CDR1 and CDR2 from the germline V gene are MGHRA and YSYEKL.

V is TRBV10-3 and J is TRBJ1-1; D is perhaps TRBD1 (5 bases). The CDR3 is 13 residues long. The ends were cut back, 6 bases at V and 2 bases at J, with 10 bases in the middle. The V gene's germline CDR1 is ENHRY and CDR2 SYGVKD. CDR3 nucleotides: TGTGCCATCAGGACCGGGGGAAACACTGAAGCTTTCTTT. Its translation: CAIRTGGNTEAFF.

The sample holds many counts of this clonotype. This sequence joins TRBV4-3 and TRBJ1-2; D not resolved. The germline V gene encodes CDR1 LGHNA and CDR2 YSLEER. This CDR3 has 12 amino acids. V lost 1 base and J lost 6, with 6 bases in between. The CDR3 bases are TGCGCCAGCAGCCAAGGGACTCATGGCTACACCTTC. As protein: CASSQGTHGYTF.

This rearrangement joins TRBV7-8 to TRBJ2-7; no clear D. The length of the CDR3 is 13 residues. Trimming stripped 1 base from V and 7 bases from J, with 11 bases between. The germline CDR1 and CDR2 sequences are SGHVS and FQNEAQ. CDR3 amino acids: CASSLGSSWEQYF. In nucleotides, the CDR3 is TGTGCCAGCAGCTTAGGGAGCTCATGGGAGCAGTACTTC.

This clonotype was counted ten times or more. This chain links TRBV7-2 with TRBJ2-5, with 12 bases lining up with TRBD2. The trim removed 3 bases at V and 2 bases at J, leaving 4 bases unmatched. The CDR3 runs 16 residues. The germline V gene has CDR1 SGHTA and CDR2 FQGNSA. The CDR3 nucleotides are TGTGCCAGCAGCTTCTCCGGACTAGCGGGGCAAGAGACCCAGTACTTC. This encodes CASSFSGLAGQETQYF.